Following are 32 T cell receptor beta chains from one sample sequenced in a study of blood T cell repertoires in COVID-19. Produced via immunoSEQ multiplex PCR; TCRdb's table is partial and in-frame only. In the table there are about 150,000 clones, about 80% of which are singletons. Sequenced material: peripheral blood. The receptors originated from a man aged 55 to 69 with acute or convalescent COVID-19.

The rearrangement joins TRBV7-9 to TRBJ1-6, with 8 bases that match TRBD1. The CDR3 sequence is 12 residues long. With V trimmed by 11 bases and J by 8 bases, 5 bases remained unmatched. CDR1 and CDR2 from the germline V gene are SEHNR and FQNEAQ (reference sequence). The CDR3 bases are TGTGCCGCAGAGACAGGGGATTCACCCCTCCACTTT. Translation: CAAETGDSPLHF.

The chain employs TRBV4-2 and TRBJ1-2, with 9 bases aligning to TRBD1. Trimming removed 3 bases from V and 8 bases from J; junction bases left unmatched: 13. The germline V gene encodes CDR1 LGHNA and CDR2 YNFKEQ. The CDR3 sequence is 16 residues long. In DNA form, the CDR3 reads TGTGCCAGCAGCCATCACCGGACAGGGGACGAGGACGGCTACACCTTC. This codes for CASSHHRTGDEDGYTF.

This chain connects TRBV10-3 to TRBJ2-5; D is possibly TRBD1 (5 bases). Trimming removed 11 bases at V and 1 base at J, with 14 bases between. Germline V gene lookup returns CDR1 ENHRY and CDR2 SYGVKD. CDR3 length: 13 amino acids. This CDR3 reads CAPEKTVQETQYF. The CDR3 nucleotides read TGTGCCCCAGAGAAGACAGTCCAAGAGACCCAGTACTTC.

The chain is built from TRBV3-1 (or the pseudogene TRBV3-2) and TRBJ1-3; D possibly corresponds to TRBD1 (6 bases). Trimming took off 2 bases at V and 4 bases at J, with 9 bases between the two ends. This CDR3 comprises 14 residues. Germline loops: CDR1 LGHDT, CDR2 YNNKEL (reference sequence). This chain's CDR3 is CASSQSDSGNTIYF. CDR3 coding DNA: TGTGCCAGCAGCCAATCGGACAGCGGAAACACCATATATTTT.

The CDR3 DNA sequence: TGTGCCAGCAGTTCGGGACAGGGCAATAATTCACCCCTCCACTTT. It is translated as CASSSGQGNNSPLHF. V and J are TRBV28 and TRBJ1-6, with 9 bases identical to TRBD1. Germline-derived CDR1 and CDR2 are MDHEN and SYDVKM. The junction had 3 bases not matched to a gene; V was cut back by 4 bases and J by 5 bases. The CDR3 covers 15 residues.

Here the CDR3 DNA reads TGCGCCAGCAGCCCGCAGGTAGCGGGGGTTAGCACAGATACGCAGTATTTT. Its translation: CASSPQVAGVSTDTQYF. The V and J genes are TRBV4-3 and TRBJ2-3; TRBD2 aligns across 9 bases. This CDR3 is built from 17 residues. V was pared by 4 bases and J by 0 bases, with 8 bases of the junction left unmatched. The germline V gene encodes CDR1 LGHNA and CDR2 YSLEER.

V and J are TRBV3-1 (or the pseudogene TRBV3-2) and TRBJ2-7; a possible D gene is TRBD1 (6 bases). In germline, CDR1 is LGHDT, CDR2 YNNKEL (reference sequence). The ends were cut back, 1 base at V and 2 bases at J, with 18 bases in the middle. The CDR3 is 17 residues long. The DNA of the CDR3 is TGTGCCAGCAGCCAAGTAACCGGACAGTTCTCCGCCTACGAGCAGTACTTC. Protein: CASSQVTGQFSAYEQYF.

The CDR3 bases are TGTGCCAGCAGCAACCCCCGAGGGGGTGAGACCCAGTACTTC. This sequence encodes CASSNPRGGETQYF. The gene calls are TRBV28 and TRBJ2-5; D perhaps matches TRBD1 (6 bases). The germline CDR1 and CDR2 sequences are MDHEN and SYDVKM. This CDR3 spans 14 amino acids. The ends were cut back, 6 bases at V and 5 bases at J, with 16 bases in the middle.

V gene TRBV5-4 combines with J gene TRBJ1-1; D gene ambiguous. Trimming removed 4 bases from V and 7 bases from J, with 14 bases in between. This CDR3 is built from 13 residues. Germline values: CDR1 SGHNT, CDR2 YYREEE (reference sequence). This CDR3 is CASSRYGNIEAFF. The CDR3, as DNA: TGTGCCAGCAGCCGATACGGGAATATTGAAGCTTTCTTT.

J is TRBJ1-1 and V is TRBV7-8, with 9 bases lining up with TRBD1. The CDR3 is 12 amino acids. The junction had 2 bases not matched to a gene; V was cut back by 5 bases and J by 7 bases. Looked up from germline, CDR1 is SGHVS and CDR2 is FQNEAQ. In nucleotides, the CDR3 is TGTGCCAGCAGCAGGGACAGGGATGAAGCTTTCTTT. Translation: CASSRDRDEAFF.

The CDR3 sequence: CASSQDILGANVLTF. The CDR3 region has the DNA TGTGCCAGCAGCCAAGATATTCTGGGGGCCAACGTCCTGACTTTC. This chain links TRBV4-2 with TRBJ2-6; D is undetermined. In germline, CDR1 is LGHNA, CDR2 YNFKEQ. V was pared by 0 bases and J by 4 bases, with 7 bases between. The CDR3 contains 15 residues.

The chain couples TRBV5-6 to TRBJ2-7, with TRBD1 as a possible D gene (5 bases). Germline V lookup: CDR1 SGHDT, CDR2 YYEEEE. Deletions cut 1 base from V and 1 base from J, with 12 bases between. The CDR3 runs 15 residues. As DNA, the CDR3 is TGTGCCAGCAGCTTGCAGGGAAAGAAATCCTACGAGCAGTACTTC. Protein: CASSLQGKKSYEQYF.

In its sample, this clone was seen once. This rearrangement joins TRBV15 to TRBJ1-1; D unclear. Trimming took off 0 bases at V and 4 bases at J, with 9 bases between the two ends. Germline V lookup: CDR1 LNHNV, CDR2 YYDKDF (reference sequence). The CDR3 runs 14 residues. CDR3 sequence (DNA): TGTGCCACCAGCAGAGATACCGAGGGCACTGAAGCTTTCTTT. It encodes CATSRDTEGTEAFF.

The chain uses TRBV19 and TRBJ2-7, with a tentative D call TRBD2 (6 bases). The CDR3 has 15 residues. Trimming took off 3 bases at V and 2 bases at J, with 14 bases between the two ends. Per the germline V gene, CDR1 is LNHDA and CDR2 is SQIVND (reference sequence). This CDR3 reads CASSIQPSDPYEQYF. DNA for the CDR3: TGTGCCAGTAGTATCCAGCCTAGCGATCCCTACGAGCAGTACTTC.

The chain links TRBV13 to TRBJ2-1; 7 bases agree with TRBD2. V shed 4 bases, J shed 0 bases, and the junction held 12 bases outside the gene matches. The CDR3 has 18 amino acids. Germline CDR1 is PRHDT and CDR2 is FYEKMQ (reference sequence). For the CDR3, the DNA is TGTGCCAGCAGCTGGCTCTCTGGGGGGGATCCCTCCTACAATGAGCAGTTCTTC. As protein: CASSWLSGGDPSYNEQFF.

The chain uses TRBV14 and TRBJ1-2; possibly TRBD1 for D (6 bases). CDR1 SGHDN and CDR2 FVKESK come from the germline V gene. CDR3 length: 13 residues. V lost 3 bases and J lost 5, with 10 bases in between. This CDR3 reads CASSQTGKYGYTF. The CDR3, as DNA: TGTGCCAGCAGCCAGACAGGAAAATATGGCTACACCTTC.

This clone occurred once. The chain joins TRBV24-1 to TRBJ2-3; 7 nucleotides line up with TRBD2. The CDR3 has 14 amino acids. Per the germline V gene, CDR1 is KGHDR and CDR2 is SFDVKD. V lost 0 bases and J lost 6; bases outside the gene matches: 2. The CDR3 here is CATSDLWGGDTQYF. CDR3 bases: TGTGCCACCAGTGATTTGTGGGGGGGTGATACGCAGTATTTT.

The chain is built from TRBV6-4 and TRBJ2-1; possibly TRBD1 for D (6 bases). Germline CDR1 is MRHNA and CDR2 is SNTAGT. The V end was cut by 3 bases, the J end by 9 bases, with 12 bases between. The CDR3 loop spans 13 amino acids. This chain's CDR3 is CASSETGNGEQFF. The CDR3 DNA follows: TGTGCCAGCAGTGAAACAGGGAACGGTGAGCAGTTCTTC.

The chain couples TRBV18 to TRBJ2-2; D possibly corresponds to TRBD1 (6 bases). The CDR3 is made up of 17 amino acids. The germline V and J ends were trimmed by 1 base and 2 bases, with 14 bases remaining between them. From germline, CDR1 is KGHSH and CDR2 LQKENI. CDR3 bases: TGTGCCAGCTCACCACTGAGTATGACAGGAAACACCGGGGAGCTGTTTTTT. Encoded protein: CASSPLSMTGNTGELFF.

The V gene is TRBV7-8, the J gene TRBJ2-3; no firm D call. V lost 0 bases and J 6 bases, leaving 10 bases between the germline ends. This CDR3 comprises 14 residues. Germline V gives CDR1 SGHVS, CDR2 FQNEAQ. The CDR3 sequence is CASSLAVVRDTQYF. The CDR3 DNA is TGTGCCAGCAGCTTAGCTGTGGTTCGGGATACGCAGTATTTT.

The chain employs TRBV9 and TRBJ1-1; D possibly corresponds to TRBD1 (6 bases). Germline CDR1 SGDLS, CDR2 YYNGEE. Between the trimmed V and J ends, which lost 4 bases and 2 bases, there was a span of 12 bases. The CDR3 extends over 14 amino acids. The chain's CDR3 is CASSLRQDNTEAFF. Here the CDR3 DNA reads TGTGCCAGCAGCTTGAGACAGGATAACACTGAAGCTTTCTTT.

This chain connects TRBV27 to TRBJ1-2; TRBD1 agrees at 8 bases. Per germline, CDR1 MNHEY and CDR2 SMNVEV (reference sequence). V lost 6 bases and J lost 4; bases outside the gene matches: 7. This CDR3 has 14 amino acids. CDR3 bases: TGTGCCAGCAGCGTTAAAGGACAGGGCTATGGCTACACCTTC. Encoded protein: CASSVKGQGYGYTF.

In this sample, this clone turned up a few times. The chain couples TRBV3-1 (or the pseudogene TRBV3-2) to TRBJ2-1; D possibly corresponds to TRBD1 (5 bases). V was shortened by 4 bases and J by 3 bases, with 10 bases between the two germline ends. Germline V CDR1 and CDR2: LGHDT, YNNKEL (reference sequence). This CDR3 has 14 residues. CDR3 sequence reads: CASSRWGFYNEQFF. The CDR3 DNA reads as TGTGCCAGCAGCCGGTGGGGCTTCTACAATGAGCAGTTCTTC.

V and J are TRBV9 and TRBJ1-6; TRBD1 agrees at 10 bases. CDR1 and CDR2 from the germline V gene are SGDLS and YYNGEE. This CDR3 region has 15 residues. V was clipped by 4 bases and J by 7 bases; unmatched bases: 5. CDR3 bases: TGTGCCAGCAGCATACAGGGACAGGGGAATTCACCCCTCCACTTT. This codes for CASSIQGQGNSPLHF.

The V call is TRBV19, the J call TRBJ1-1; tentative D call: TRBD1 (6 bases). Germline CDR1 reads LNHDA; CDR2 reads SQIVND (reference sequence). This CDR3 contains 16 residues. V shed 4 bases and J shed 1 base, with 16 bases lying between them. The CDR3 is CASSTIRQAGNTEAFF. The CDR3 coding sequence is TGTGCCAGTAGTACGATTCGACAGGCCGGGAACACTGAAGCTTTCTTT.

This rearrangement joins TRBV5-6 to TRBJ2-7; 7 nucleotides match TRBD2. The CDR3 is 15 amino acids. Germline lookup yields CDR1 SGHDT and CDR2 YYEEEE. V trimming: 3 bases; J trimming: 4 bases; junction bases outside the gene matches: 10. CDR3 sequence: CASSWGGTGGYEQYF. DNA for the CDR3: TGTGCCAGCAGCTGGGGGGGAACAGGCGGTTACGAGCAGTACTTC.

This clone came up a few times. The chain joins TRBV18 to TRBJ2-7; TRBD1 matches at 8 bases. CDR1 and CDR2 from the germline V gene are KGHSH and LQKENI. The V and J ends lost 5 bases and 3 bases, in that order; junction bases with no gene match: 6. The CDR3 has 14 amino acids. This CDR3 reads CASSTDRGGYEQYF. The CDR3 coding sequence is TGTGCCAGCTCAACTGACAGGGGCGGCTACGAGCAGTACTTC.

This clone was recorded a few times. The rearrangement links TRBV7-2 to TRBJ2-3, with D tentatively TRBD2 (5 bases). The CDR3 has 17 amino acids. Germline V lookup: CDR1 SGHTA, CDR2 FQGNSA. Trimming shortened V by 1 base and J by 0 bases, and 14 bases separated the two germline ends. The chain's CDR3 is CASSLVFGGFSTDTQYF. The CDR3 nucleotides are TGTGCCAGCAGCTTAGTCTTCGGCGGGTTTAGCACAGATACGCAGTATTTT.

The chain couples TRBV18 to TRBJ2-7; 7 nucleotides match TRBD2. V lost 3 bases, J lost 3 bases, and 5 bases stayed unmatched. CDR3 length equals 14 residues. Germline V lookup: CDR1 KGHSH, CDR2 LQKENI. The CDR3 coding sequence is TGTGCCAGCTCACCGAAGCGGGACTACTACGAGCAGTACTTC. It translates to CASSPKRDYYEQYF.

J is TRBJ2-1 and V is TRBV28; 7 bases are a match to TRBD2. Germline-derived CDR1 and CDR2 are MDHEN and SYDVKM. CDR3 size: 15 residues. Trimming took 2 bases from V and 4 from J; bases not matched to a gene: 5. This chain's CDR3 is CASSLLAGVYNEQFF. CDR3 DNA sequence: TGTGCCAGCAGTTTACTGGCGGGAGTATACAATGAGCAGTTCTTC.

This chain joins TRBV7-6 and TRBJ2-2; 10 bases are a match to TRBD2. Germline values: CDR1 SGHVS, CDR2 FNYEAQ. The J segment lost 6 bases and the V segment lost 2 bases, leaving 6 bases of the junction unmatched. The CDR3 spans 16 residues. The CDR3 here is CASSLLASGGSGELFF. The CDR3 DNA reads as TGTGCCAGCAGCTTATTGGCTAGCGGGGGATCCGGGGAGCTGTTTTTT. The whole variable domain, remainder taken from reference TRBV7-6 and TRBJ2-2, is GAGVSQSPRYKVTKRGQDVALRCDPISGHVSLYWYRQALGQGPEFLTYFNYEAQQDKSGLPNDRFSAERPEGSISTLTIQRTEQRDSAMYRCASSLLASGGSGELFFGEGSRLTVL.

This chain uses TRBV2 with TRBJ2-2; TRBD2 agrees at 8 bases. CDR1 is SNHLY, CDR2 FYNNEI, per germline. J lost 7 bases, V lost 6 bases, and 7 bases had no gene match. The CDR3 loop spans 14 amino acids. CDR3 amino acids: CASRSGSFDGELFF. The CDR3 DNA follows: TGTGCCAGCAGGAGCGGGAGTTTCGACGGGGAGCTGTTTTTT.